This T cell receptor beta chain was sequenced in a study of blood T cell repertoires in COVID-19. Looking at the study overall: Some COVID-19 samples were acute and others convalescent; all came from the United States, Italy and Spain.

Authors' methods: Amplification from reference gene primers served as the basis for estimated nucleated cell counts. Measured with immunoSEQ multiplex PCR; TCRdb has only the in-frame clones, and not every one. That table supplies the V and J calls and clone size; D and trimming were determined from the DNA. Of about 130,000 clones in the sample, more than 90% were seen once. The CDR3 consists of 17 residues. Trimming stripped 0 bases from V and 3 bases from J, with 15 bases between. The V gene's germline CDR1 is SGHAT and CDR2 FQNNGV. The chain is built from TRBV11-2 and TRBJ2-1; D is ambiguous. The sequencing sample was made of peripheral blood. This clonotype was sampled from a man aged 55 to 70 with COVID-19, enrolled during active disease. The CDR3 DNA sequence: TGTGCCAGCAGCTTAGATACGAACCCCAGAAACTACAATGAGCAGTTCTTC. Residues: CASSLDTNPRNYNEQFF.